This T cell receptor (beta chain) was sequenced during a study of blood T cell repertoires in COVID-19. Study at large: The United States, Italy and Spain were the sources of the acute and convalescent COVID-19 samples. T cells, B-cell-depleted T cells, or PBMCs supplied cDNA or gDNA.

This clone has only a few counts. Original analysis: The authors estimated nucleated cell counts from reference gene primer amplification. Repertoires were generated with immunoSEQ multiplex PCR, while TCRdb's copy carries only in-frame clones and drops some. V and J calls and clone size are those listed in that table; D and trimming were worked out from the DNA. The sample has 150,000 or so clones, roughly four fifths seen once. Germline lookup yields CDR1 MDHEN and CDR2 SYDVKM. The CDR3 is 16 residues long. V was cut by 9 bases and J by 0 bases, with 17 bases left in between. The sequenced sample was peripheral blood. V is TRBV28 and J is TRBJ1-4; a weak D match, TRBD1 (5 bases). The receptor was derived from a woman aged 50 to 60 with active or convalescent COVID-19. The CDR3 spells CASLVGGTATNEKLFF. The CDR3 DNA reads TGTGCCAGTCTCGTGGGGGGAACTGCAACTAATGAAAAACTGTTTTTT.